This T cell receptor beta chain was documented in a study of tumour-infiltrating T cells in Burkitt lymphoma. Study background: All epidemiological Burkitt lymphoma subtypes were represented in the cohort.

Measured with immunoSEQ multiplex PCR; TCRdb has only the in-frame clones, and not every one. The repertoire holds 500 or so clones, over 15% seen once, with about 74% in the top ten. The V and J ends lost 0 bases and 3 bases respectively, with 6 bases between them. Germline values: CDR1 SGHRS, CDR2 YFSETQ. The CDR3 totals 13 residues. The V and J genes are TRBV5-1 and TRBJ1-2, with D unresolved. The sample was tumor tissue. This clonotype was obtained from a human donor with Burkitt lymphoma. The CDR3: CASSLAGDYGYTF. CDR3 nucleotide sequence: TGCGCCAGCAGCTTGGCGGGTGACTATGGCTACACCTTC.